This T cell receptor beta chain was obtained from a study of neoadjuvant anti-PD-1 for oral cavity cancer. Six replicates per PBMC sample, mostly from approximately 0.45 ug of genomic DNA. Assay: immunoSEQ multiplex PCR; the TCRdb copy retains only in-frame clones and omits some. The sample holds roughly 13,000 clones; less than 85% are singletons and the top ten take 2.1%. Germline CDR1 and CDR2: SGHRS and YFSETQ. This CDR3 is built from 17 residues. The V and J ends lost 4 bases and 0 bases respectively, with 20 bases between them. Study results and caveats: Only three patients per response group were TCR-analyzed; validation needed. Treg/Th17 ratio rose with pretreatment blood and fell with post-treatment tumor TCRbeta clonality. Post-nivolumab, blood T cell clonality was significantly elevated in non-responders.

Points on this clone: Its target is unknown.

The receptor was derived from a person aged 40 to 85 with oral cavity squamous cell carcinoma. The sequences come from PBMCs, collected before nivolumab (anti-PD-1) treatment. The chain uses TRBV5-1 and TRBJ2-7; D may be TRBD1 or TRBD2 (6 bases each). The CDR3 spells CASSIARRGKSSYEQYF. In DNA, the CDR3 is TGCGCCAGCAGCATCGCAAGGAGGGGGAAGAGCTCCTACGAGCAGTACTTC. The complete variable domain, with remaining parts taken from reference TRBV5-1 and TRBJ2-7, reads KAGVTQTPRYLIKTRGQQVTLSCSPISGHRSVSWYQQTPGQGLQFLFEYFSETQRNKGNFPGRFSGRQFSNSRSEMNVSTLELGDSALYLCASSIARRGKSSYEQYFGPGTRLTVT.